These T cell receptor beta chains were read from a single sample in a study of beta chain features in type 1 diabetes. The assay was immunoSEQ multiplex PCR, and TCRdb's table has in-frame clones only and misses some. The table shows around 240,000 clones, with under 70% occurring only once. Sequenced input: naive CD4+ T cells from blood. These receptors came from a young man in good health. CDR3s include the opening cysteine and the closing phenylalanine or tryptophan. The D gene is left open where the match is weak. Size values are once, few and many counts, or a class for expanded clones, and some rows have none.

TRBV29-1	.	.	TRBJ2-3	CSVEGQGADTQYF	TGCAGCGTTGAGGGGCAGGGTGCAGATACGCAGTATTTT
TRBV30	.	.	TRBJ1-1	CAWTPGMGNTEAFF	TGTGCCTGGACCCCAGGGATGGGGAACACTGAAGCTTTCTTT
TRBV21-1	.	.	TRBJ2-1	CASSKSDTNSYNEQFF	TGTGCCAGCAGCAAATCGGACACTAACTCCTACAATGAGCAGTTCTTC
TRBV30	.	.	TRBJ2-1	CAWRGTAKHNEQFF	TGTGCCTGGAGAGGGACGGCGAAACACAATGAGCAGTTCTTC
TRBV7-2	TRBD2	.	TRBJ2-5	CASSPSRAGGETQYF	TGTGCCAGCAGCCCCTCCAGGGCGGGGGGAGAGACCCAGTACTTC
TRBV30	.	.	TRBJ2-7	CAWSNTGWGYEQYF	TGTGCCTGGAGTAACACAGGATGGGGCTACGAGCAGTACTTC
TRBV18	TRBD1	few	TRBJ2-3	CASSPRTGADTQYF	TGTGCCAGCTCCCCCAGGACAGGGGCAGATACGCAGTATTTT
TRBV7-2	.	.	TRBJ1-1	CASTRQGRNTEAFF	TGTGCCAGCACTCGTCAGGGTCGAAACACTGAAGCTTTCTTT
TRBV30	.	.	TRBJ2-1	CAWSVTKWYPNEQFF	TGTGCCTGGAGTGTAACCAAGTGGTATCCTAATGAGCAGTTCTTC
TRBV7-9	TRBD1	.	TRBJ2-7	CASSLAGTAYEQYF	TGTGCCAGCAGCTTAGCCGGGACAGCCTACGAGCAGTACTTC
TRBV9	.	.	TRBJ2-1	CASSGQVYNEQFF	TGTGCCAGCAGCGGACAGGTTTACAATGAGCAGTTCTTC
TRBV5-1	.	.	TRBJ2-3	CASSLSGGTDTQYF	TGCGCCAGCAGCTTATCTGGAGGGACAGATACGCAGTATTTT
TRBV30	.	.	TRBJ1-1	CAWTGREDTEAFF	TGTGCCTGGACAGGCAGGGAGGATACTGAAGCTTTCTTT
TRBV29-1	TRBD2	few	TRBJ2-7	CSVWTSSYEQYF	TGCAGCGTTTGGACTAGCTCCTACGAGCAGTACTTC
TRBV5-6	TRBD1	few	TRBJ1-5	CASSYRGSQPQHF	TGTGCCAGCAGCTACAGGGGTTCCCAGCCCCAGCATTTT
TRBV5-1	TRBD2	once	TRBJ2-4	CASSLKSSGENIQYF	TGCGCCAGCAGCTTGAAGTCTAGCGGGGAAAACATTCAGTACTTC
TRBV28	TRBD1	.	TRBJ2-3	CASSPNRGSSTDTQYF	TGTGCCAGCAGTCCAAACAGGGGGAGCAGCACAGATACGCAGTATTTT
TRBV29-1	.	.	TRBJ1-3	CSVDPGQRNIYF	TGCAGCGTTGATCCGGGGCAGAGGAACATATATTTT
TRBV11-2	.	.	TRBJ2-4	CASRSAGSLPHIQYF	TGTGCCAGCAGATCCGCCGGGTCCCTACCCCACATTCAGTACTTC
TRBV6-5	.	once	TRBJ2-7	CASISSSYEQYF	TGTGCCAGCATCTCTAGCTCCTACGAGCAGTACTTC
TRBV30	.	.	TRBJ2-2	CAWSPGPPTGSCFF	.
TRBV20-1	.	.	TRBJ2-7	CSAQVLYEQYF	TGCAGTGCTCAAGTTCTCTACGAGCAGTACTTC
TRBV11-2	TRBD2	.	TRBJ2-4	CASSAIAGVNYF	TGTGCCAGCAGCGCGATAGCGGGAGTAAACTACTTC
TRBV7-9	.	few	TRBJ2-3	CASSLSGSTDTQYF	TGTGCCAGCAGCTTGAGCGGATCCACAGATACGCAGTATTTT
TRBV5-1	TRBD2	few	TRBJ2-7	CASSLERGTRGSYEQYF	TGCGCCAGCAGCTTGGAACGTGGGACTAGGGGTTCCTACGAGCAGTACTTC
TRBV6-5	.	.	TRBJ2-1	CASSRIGTEQFF	TGTGCCAGCAGTCGCATCGGGACAGAGCAGTTCTTC
TRBV30	TRBD1	.	TRBJ2-2	CAWSVRAGGAAGELFF	TGTGCCTGGAGTGTACGGGCAGGGGGCGCCGCCGGGGAGCTGTTTTTT
TRBV29-1	.	.	TRBJ2-2	CSVRDRKANTGELFF	TGCAGCGTTCGGGACCGGAAAGCGAACACCGGGGAGCTGTTTTTT
TRBV7-9	.	.	TRBJ2-6	CASSPRGGSGANVLTF	TGTGCCAGCAGCCCAAGGGGAGGATCTGGGGCCAACGTCCTGACTTTC
TRBV5-6	.	.	TRBJ2-5	CASSVGQETQYF	TGTGCCAGCAGTGTGGGCCAAGAGACCCAGTACTTC
TRBV23-1	.	.	TRBJ2-4	CASSHRGNRRRGKNIQYF	TGCGCCAGCAGTCACAGGGGCAACCGGAGGAGGGGGAAGAACATTCAGTACTTC
TRBV27	TRBD1	.	TRBJ1-1	CASRSWGQGTEAFF	TGTGCCAGCAGAAGCTGGGGACAGGGAACTGAAGCTTTCTTT
TRBV6-1	.	.	TRBJ2-7	CASSEAGYEQYF	TGTGCCAGCAGTGAAGCAGGGTACGAGCAGTACTTC
TRBV30	.	.	TRBJ2-7	CAWSVQGPEQYF	TGTGCCTGGAGTGTACAGGGACCCGAGCAGTACTTC
TRBV23-1	TRBD2	.	TRBJ2-2	CASSHGTSGSCTGELFF	TGCGCCAGCAGTCATGGTACTAGCGGGAGTTGCACCGGGGAGCTGTTTTTT
TRBV30	TRBD2	few	TRBJ2-1	CACPANGTSVYNEQFF	TGTGCCTGTCCCGCTAACGGGACTAGCGTCTACAATGAGCAGTTCTTC
TRBV9	.	.	TRBJ2-7	CASSVAGTEQYF	TGTGCCAGCAGCGTAGCCGGCACCGAGCAGTACTTC
TRBV6-5	TRBD1	.	TRBJ2-1	CASRDRSYNEQFF	TGTGCCAGCAGGGACAGGTCCTACAATGAGCAGTTCTTC
TRBV29-1	.	.	TRBJ1-2	CSVVANYGYTF	TGCAGCGTTGTAGCTAACTATGGCTACACCTTC
TRBV29-1	TRBD2	few	TRBJ2-1	CSVGVAGGNEQFF	TGCAGCGTTGGAGTAGCGGGTGGCAATGAGCAGTTCTTC
TRBV30	.	.	TRBJ1-1	CAWSDRRDTEAFF	TGTGCCTGGAGTGACCGACGGGACACTGAAGCTTTCTTT
TRBV5-1	.	.	TRBJ2-1	CASSLARPPHEQFF	TGCGCCAGCAGCTTGGCCCGGCCCCCCCATGAGCAGTTCTTC
TRBV5-6	.	.	TRBJ2-3	CASSLGQWPTADTQYF	TGTGCCAGCAGCTTGGGACAGTGGCCGACAGCAGATACGCAGTATTTT
TRBV29-1	.	few	TRBJ1-1	CSVEGMLNTEAFF	TGCAGCGTTGAGGGGATGCTGAACACTGAAGCTTTCTTT
TRBV30	.	.	TRBJ1-2	CAWLGNGGYGYTF	TGTGCCTGGTTAGGAAACGGGGGCTATGGCTACACCTTC
TRBV7-9	TRBD2	.	TRBJ2-1	CASSRDTSGVNEQFF	TGTGCCAGCAGCAGAGACACTAGCGGGGTCAATGAGCAGTTCTTC
TRBV25-1	.	few	TRBJ2-7	CASSGQFYQQYF	TGTGCCAGCAGTGGTCAATTCTACCAGCAGTACTTC
TRBV11-2	.	few	TRBJ2-5	CASSLVSVQETQYF	TGTGCCAGCAGCTTAGTTTCTGTCCAAGAGACCCAGTACTTC
TRBV5-1	.	.	TRBJ2-7	CASSLVGDEQYF	TGCGCCAGCAGCTTGGTGGGCGACGAGCAGTACTTC
TRBV4-1	.	once	TRBJ1-6	CASSQVLLGKGHNSPLHF	TGCGCCAGCAGCCAAGTCTTACTAGGGAAGGGTCATAATTCACCCCTCCACTTT
TRBV29-1	.	.	TRBJ2-1	CSVHHPRTYNEQFF	TGCAGCGTCCACCACCCGAGGACCTACAATGAGCAGTTCTTC